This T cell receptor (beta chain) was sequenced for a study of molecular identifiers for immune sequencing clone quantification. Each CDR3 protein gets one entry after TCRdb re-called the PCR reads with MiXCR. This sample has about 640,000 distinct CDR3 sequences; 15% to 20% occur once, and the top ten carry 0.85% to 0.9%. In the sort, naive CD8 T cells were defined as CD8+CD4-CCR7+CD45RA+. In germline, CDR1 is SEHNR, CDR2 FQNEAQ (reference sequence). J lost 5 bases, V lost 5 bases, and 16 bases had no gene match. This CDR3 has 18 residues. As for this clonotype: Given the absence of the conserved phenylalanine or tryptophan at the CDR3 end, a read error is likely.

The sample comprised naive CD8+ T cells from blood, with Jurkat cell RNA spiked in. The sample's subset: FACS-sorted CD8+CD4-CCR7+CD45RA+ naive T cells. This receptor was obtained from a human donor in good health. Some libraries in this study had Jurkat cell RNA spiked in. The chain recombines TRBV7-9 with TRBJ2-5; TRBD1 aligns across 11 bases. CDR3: CASSPRGLGQGVSETQYS. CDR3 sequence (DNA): TGTGCCAGCAGCCCCCGTGGCTTGGGACAGGGGGTTAGTGAGACCCAGTACTCC.